Reported below is one TCR beta chain. V lost 6 bases to trimming and J lost 1 base, with 9 bases between them. Looked up from germline, CDR1 is SNHLY and CDR2 is FYNNEI. The CDR3 is made up of 13 amino acids. The time point was: after neoadjuvant nivolumab, at surgical resection. Only in-frame clones appear in the TCRdb table, and some are missing; sequencing was by immunoSEQ multiplex PCR. The sample lists tens of thousands of clones, approximately 40% occurring once. The data are from a study of neoadjuvant anti-PD-1 for oral cavity cancer. Across the whole study: Nivolumab at 3 mg/kg was mostly given biweekly, three to four doses, pre-surgery.

The V call is TRBV2, the J call TRBJ1-1; D gene ambiguous. Sequencing was performed on tumor tissue, taken after nivolumab (anti-PD-1) treatment. The source is a person aged 40 to 85 with oral cavity squamous cell carcinoma. The CDR3 DNA reads TGTGCCAGCAGCCAAGGAGAGAACACTGAAGCTTTCTTT. It codes for CASSQGENTEAFF.